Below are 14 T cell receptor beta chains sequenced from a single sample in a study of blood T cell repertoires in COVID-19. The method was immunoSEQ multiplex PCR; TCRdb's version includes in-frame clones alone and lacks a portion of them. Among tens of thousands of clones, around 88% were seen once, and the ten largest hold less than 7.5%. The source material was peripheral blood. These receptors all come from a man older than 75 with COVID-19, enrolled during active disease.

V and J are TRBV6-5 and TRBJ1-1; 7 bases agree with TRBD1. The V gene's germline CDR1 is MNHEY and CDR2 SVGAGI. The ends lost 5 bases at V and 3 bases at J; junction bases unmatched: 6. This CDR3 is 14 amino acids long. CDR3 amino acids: CASSMQGGYTEAFF. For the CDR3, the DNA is TGTGCCAGCAGTATGCAGGGGGGCTACACTGAAGCTTTCTTT.

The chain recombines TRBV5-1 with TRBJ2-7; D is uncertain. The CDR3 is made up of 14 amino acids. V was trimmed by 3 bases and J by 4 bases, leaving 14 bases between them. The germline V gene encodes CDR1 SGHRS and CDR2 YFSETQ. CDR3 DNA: TGCGCCAGCAGCTACGCCACAGCCGATTACGAGCAGTACTTC. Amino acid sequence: CASSYATADYEQYF.

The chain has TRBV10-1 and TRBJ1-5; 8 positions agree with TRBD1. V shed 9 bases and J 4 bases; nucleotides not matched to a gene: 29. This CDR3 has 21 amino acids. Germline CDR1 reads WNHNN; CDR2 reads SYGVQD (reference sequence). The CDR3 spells CARPAGGLLTDRVGRNQPQHF. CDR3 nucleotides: TGCGCCAGACCCGCCGGGGGGCTCCTCACGGACAGGGTAGGTAGGAATCAGCCCCAGCATTTT.

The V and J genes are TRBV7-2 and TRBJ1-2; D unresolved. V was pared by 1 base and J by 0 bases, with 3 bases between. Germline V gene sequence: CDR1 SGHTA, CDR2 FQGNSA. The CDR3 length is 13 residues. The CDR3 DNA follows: TGTGCCAGCAGCTTAGACTCTAACTATGGCTACACCTTC. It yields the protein CASSLDSNYGYTF.

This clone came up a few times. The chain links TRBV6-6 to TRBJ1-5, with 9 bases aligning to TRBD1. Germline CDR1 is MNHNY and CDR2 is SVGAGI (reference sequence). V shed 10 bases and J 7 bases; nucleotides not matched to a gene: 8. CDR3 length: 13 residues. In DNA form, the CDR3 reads TGTGCCATTTTGGGACAGGGCGGACAGCCCCAGCATTTT. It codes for CAILGQGGQPQHF.

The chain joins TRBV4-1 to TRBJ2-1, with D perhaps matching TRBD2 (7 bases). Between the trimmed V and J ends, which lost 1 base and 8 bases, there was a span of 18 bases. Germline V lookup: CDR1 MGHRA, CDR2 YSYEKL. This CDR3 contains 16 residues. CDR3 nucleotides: TGCGCCAGCAGCCAAGTGGGGGGGCAGGGGATGGATGAGCAGTTCTTC. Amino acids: CASSQVGGQGMDEQFF.

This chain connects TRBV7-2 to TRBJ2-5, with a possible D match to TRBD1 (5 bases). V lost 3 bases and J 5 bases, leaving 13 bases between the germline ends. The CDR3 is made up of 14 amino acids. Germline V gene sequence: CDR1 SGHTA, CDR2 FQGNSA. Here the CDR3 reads CASSLLGARETQYF. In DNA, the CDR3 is TGTGCCAGCAGCTTGCTTGGGGCCCGGGAGACCCAGTACTTC.

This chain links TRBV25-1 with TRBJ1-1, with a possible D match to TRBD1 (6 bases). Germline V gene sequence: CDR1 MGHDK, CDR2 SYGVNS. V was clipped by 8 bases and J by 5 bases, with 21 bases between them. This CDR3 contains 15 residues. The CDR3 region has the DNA TGTGCCAGCGGGAAAACAGGGAGTAGGCGGACTGAAGCTTTCTTT. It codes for CASGKTGSRRTEAFF.

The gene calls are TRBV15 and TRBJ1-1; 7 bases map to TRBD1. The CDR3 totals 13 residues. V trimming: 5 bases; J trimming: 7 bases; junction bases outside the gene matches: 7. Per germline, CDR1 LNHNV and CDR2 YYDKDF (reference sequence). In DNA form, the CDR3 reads TGTGCCACCAGCCGCGGACAGGCCCGTGAAGCTTTCTTT. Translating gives CATSRGQAREAFF.

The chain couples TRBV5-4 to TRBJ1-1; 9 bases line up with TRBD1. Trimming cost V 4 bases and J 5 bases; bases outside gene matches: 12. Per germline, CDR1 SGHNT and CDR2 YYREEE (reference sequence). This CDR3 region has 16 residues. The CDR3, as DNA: TGTGCCAGCAGCCTCGGACAGGGGAGTTGGAAAACTGAAGCTTTCTTT. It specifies CASSLGQGSWKTEAFF.

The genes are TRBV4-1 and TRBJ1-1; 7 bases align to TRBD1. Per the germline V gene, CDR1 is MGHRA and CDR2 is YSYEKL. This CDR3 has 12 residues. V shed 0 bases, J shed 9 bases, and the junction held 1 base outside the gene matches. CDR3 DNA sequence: TGCGCCAGCAGCCAAGAGGACAGGAAAGCTTTCTTT. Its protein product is CASSQEDRKAFF.

The CDR3 region has the DNA TGTGCCATCAGTGAGGCCGAGCTGGATGGCTACACCTTC. Its protein product is CAISEAELDGYTF. The rearrangement uses TRBV10-3 and TRBJ1-2; D uncertain. There are 13 residues in the CDR3. The V gene lost 2 bases and the J gene lost 6 bases, with 10 bases spanning the gap. The germline V gene has CDR1 ENHRY and CDR2 SYGVKD.

This chain's CDR3 is CASSQGPGRGYQETQYF. CDR3 DNA sequence: TGTGCCAGCAGCCAAGGGCCCGGGAGGGGGTACCAAGAGACCCAGTACTTC. The J gene is TRBJ2-5, the V gene TRBV3-1 (or the pseudogene TRBV3-2); 8 bases map to TRBD2. The CDR3 contains 17 residues. From germline, CDR1 is LGHDT and CDR2 YNNKEL (reference sequence). V dropped 1 base and J dropped 0; count of bases not matched to a gene: 7.

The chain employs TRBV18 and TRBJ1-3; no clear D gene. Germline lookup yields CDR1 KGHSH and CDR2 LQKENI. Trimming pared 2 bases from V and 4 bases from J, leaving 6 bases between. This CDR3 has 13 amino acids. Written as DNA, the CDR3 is TGTGCCAGCTCACCAAATAAAGGAAACACCATATATTTT. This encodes CASSPNKGNTIYF. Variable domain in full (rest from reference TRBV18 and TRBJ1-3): NAGVMQNPRHLVRRRGQEARLRCSPMKGHSHVYWYRQLPEEGLKFMVYLQKENIIDESGMPKERFSAEFPKEGPSILRIQQVVRGDSAAYFCASSPNKGNTIYFGEGSWLTVV.